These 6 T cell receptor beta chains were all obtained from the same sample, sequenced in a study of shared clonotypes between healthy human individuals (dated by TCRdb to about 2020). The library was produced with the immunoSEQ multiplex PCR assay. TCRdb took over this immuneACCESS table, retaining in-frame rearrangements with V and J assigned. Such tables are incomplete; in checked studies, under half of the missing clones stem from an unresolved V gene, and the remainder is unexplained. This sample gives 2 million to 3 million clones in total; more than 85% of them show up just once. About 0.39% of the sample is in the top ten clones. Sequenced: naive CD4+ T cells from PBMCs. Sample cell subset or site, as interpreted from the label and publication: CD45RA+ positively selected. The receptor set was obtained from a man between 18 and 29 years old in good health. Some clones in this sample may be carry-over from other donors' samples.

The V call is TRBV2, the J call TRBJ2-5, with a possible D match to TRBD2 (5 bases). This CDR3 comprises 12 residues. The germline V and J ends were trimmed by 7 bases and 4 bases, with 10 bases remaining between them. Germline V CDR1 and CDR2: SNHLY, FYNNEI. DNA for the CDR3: TGTGCCAGCAAGGTAGCGACAGAGACCCAGTACTTC. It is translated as CASKVATETQYF.

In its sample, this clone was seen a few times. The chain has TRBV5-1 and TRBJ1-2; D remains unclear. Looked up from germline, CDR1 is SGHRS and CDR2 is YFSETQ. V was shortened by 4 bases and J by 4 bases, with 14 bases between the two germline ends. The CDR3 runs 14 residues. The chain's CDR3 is CASSRAPQSYGYTF. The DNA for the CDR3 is TGCGCCAGCAGCCGGGCGCCACAGAGCTATGGCTACACCTTC. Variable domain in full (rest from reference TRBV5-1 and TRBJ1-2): KAGVTQTPRYLIKTRGQQVTLSCSPISGHRSVSWYQQTPGQGLQFLFEYFSETQRNKGNFPGRFSGRQFSNSRSEMNVSTLELGDSALYLCASSRAPQSYGYTFGSGTRLTVV.

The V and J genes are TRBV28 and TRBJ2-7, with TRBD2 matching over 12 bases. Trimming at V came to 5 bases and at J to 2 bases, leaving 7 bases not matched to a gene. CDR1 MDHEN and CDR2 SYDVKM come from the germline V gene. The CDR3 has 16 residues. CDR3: CASSPRTSGIPYEQYF. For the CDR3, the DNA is TGTGCCAGCAGTCCGCGGACTAGCGGGATCCCCTACGAGCAGTACTTC.

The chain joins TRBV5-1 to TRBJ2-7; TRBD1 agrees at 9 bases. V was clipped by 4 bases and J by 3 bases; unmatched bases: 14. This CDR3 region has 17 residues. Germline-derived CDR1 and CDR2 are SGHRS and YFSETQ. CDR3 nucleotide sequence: TGCGCCAGCAGCCGGTCGGGACAGGGCCGTCTCGGCTACGAGCAGTACTTC. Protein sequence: CASSRSGQGRLGYEQYF.

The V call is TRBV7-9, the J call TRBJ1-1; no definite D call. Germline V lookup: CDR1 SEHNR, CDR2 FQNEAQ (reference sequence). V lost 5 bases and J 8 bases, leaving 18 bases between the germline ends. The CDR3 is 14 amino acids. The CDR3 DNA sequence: TGTGCCAGCAGCCAAGACCGACTAGCCCGGGAAGCTTTCTTT. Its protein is CASSQDRLAREAFF.

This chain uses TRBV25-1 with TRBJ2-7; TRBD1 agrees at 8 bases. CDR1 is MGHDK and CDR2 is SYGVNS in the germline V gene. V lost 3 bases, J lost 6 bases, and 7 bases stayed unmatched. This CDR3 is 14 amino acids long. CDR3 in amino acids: CASSDWTGNGEQYF. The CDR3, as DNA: TGTGCCAGCAGTGACTGGACAGGGAATGGCGAGCAGTACTTC.